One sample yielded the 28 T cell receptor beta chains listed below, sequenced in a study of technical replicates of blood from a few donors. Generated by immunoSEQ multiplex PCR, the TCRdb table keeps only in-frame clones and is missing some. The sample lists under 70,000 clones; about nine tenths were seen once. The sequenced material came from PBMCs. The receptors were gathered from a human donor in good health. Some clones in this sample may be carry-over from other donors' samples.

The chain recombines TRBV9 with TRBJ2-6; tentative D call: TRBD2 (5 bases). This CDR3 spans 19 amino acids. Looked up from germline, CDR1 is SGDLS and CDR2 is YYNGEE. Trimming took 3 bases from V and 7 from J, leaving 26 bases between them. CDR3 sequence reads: CASSGEIHLGSRGANVLTF. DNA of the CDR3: TGTGCCAGCAGCGGAGAAATACATTTGGGGAGTAGAGGAGCCAACGTCCTGACTTTC. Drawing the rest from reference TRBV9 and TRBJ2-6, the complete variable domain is DSGVTQTPKHLITATGQRVTLRCSPRSGDLSVYWYQQSLDQGLQFLIQYYNGEERAKGNILERFSAQQFPDLHSELNLSSLELGDSALYFCASSGEIHLGSRGANVLTFGAGSRLTVL.

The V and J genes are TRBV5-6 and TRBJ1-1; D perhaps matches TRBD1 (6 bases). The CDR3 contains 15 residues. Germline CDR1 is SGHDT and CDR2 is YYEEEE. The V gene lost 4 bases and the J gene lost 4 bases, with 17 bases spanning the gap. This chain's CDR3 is CASSLRQVRVTEAFF. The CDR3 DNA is TGTGCCAGCAGCCTTAGACAGGTGAGGGTCACTGAAGCTTTCTTT.

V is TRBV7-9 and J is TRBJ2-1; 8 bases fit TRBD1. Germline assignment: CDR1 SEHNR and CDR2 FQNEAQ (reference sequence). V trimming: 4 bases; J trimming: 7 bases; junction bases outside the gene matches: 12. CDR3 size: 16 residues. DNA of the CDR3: TGTGCCAGCAGCTCAAGGGGGCAGGGGGCGGATAATGAGCAGTTCTTC. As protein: CASSSRGQGADNEQFF.

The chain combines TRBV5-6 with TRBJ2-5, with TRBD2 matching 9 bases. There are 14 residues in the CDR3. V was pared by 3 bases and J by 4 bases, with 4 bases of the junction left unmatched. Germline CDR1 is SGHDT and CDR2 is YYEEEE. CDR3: CASSSGTSRETQYF. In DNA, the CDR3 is TGTGCCAGCAGCTCCGGGACTAGCCGAGAGACCCAGTACTTC.

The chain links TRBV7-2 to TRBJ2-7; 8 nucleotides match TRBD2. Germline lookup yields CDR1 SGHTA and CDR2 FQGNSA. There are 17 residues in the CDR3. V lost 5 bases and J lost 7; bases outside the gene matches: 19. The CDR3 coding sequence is TGTGCCAGCAGCCAACGAGGTGGGCGGGAGGTCCTCAGGGAGCAGTACTTC. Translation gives CASSQRGGREVLREQYF.

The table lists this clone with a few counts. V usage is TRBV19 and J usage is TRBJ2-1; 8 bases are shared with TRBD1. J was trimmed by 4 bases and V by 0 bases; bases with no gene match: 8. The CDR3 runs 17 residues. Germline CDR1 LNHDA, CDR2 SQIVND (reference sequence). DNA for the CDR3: TGTGCCAGTAGTATAGACCGAGGGACAGGAGATTACAATGAGCAGTTCTTC. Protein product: CASSIDRGTGDYNEQFF.

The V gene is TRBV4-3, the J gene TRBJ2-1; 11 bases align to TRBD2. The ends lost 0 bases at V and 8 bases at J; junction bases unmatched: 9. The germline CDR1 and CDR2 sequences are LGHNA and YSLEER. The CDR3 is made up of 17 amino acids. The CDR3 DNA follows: TGCGCCAGCAGCCAAGATCTTGATAGCGGGGGGGCCTATGAGCAGTTCTTC. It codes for CASSQDLDSGGAYEQFF.

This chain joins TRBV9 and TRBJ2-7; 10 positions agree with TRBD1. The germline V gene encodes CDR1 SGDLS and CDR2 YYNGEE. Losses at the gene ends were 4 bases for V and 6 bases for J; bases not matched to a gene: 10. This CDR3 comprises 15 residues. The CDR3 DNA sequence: TGTGCCAGCAGCAACCCCCGGACAGGGGGACTCGAGCAGTACTTC. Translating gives CASSNPRTGGLEQYF.

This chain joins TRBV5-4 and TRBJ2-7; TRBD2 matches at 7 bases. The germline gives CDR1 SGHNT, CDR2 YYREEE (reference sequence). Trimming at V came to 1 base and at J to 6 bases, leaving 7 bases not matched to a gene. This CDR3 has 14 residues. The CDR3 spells CASSLLGREGEQYF. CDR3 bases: TGTGCCAGCAGCTTGTTAGGTAGGGAGGGCGAGCAGTACTTC. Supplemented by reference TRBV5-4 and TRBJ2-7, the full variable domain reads ETGVTQSPTHLIKTRGQQVTLRCSSQSGHNTVSWYQQALGQGPQFIFQYYREEENGRGNFPPRFSGLQFPNYSSELNVNALELDDSALYLCASSLLGREGEQYFGPGTRLTVT.

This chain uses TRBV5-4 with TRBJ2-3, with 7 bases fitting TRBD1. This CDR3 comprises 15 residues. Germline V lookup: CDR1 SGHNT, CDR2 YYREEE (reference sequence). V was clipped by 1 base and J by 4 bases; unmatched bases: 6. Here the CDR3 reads CASSLRRQGADTQYF. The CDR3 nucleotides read TGTGCCAGCAGCTTGCGGCGGCAGGGGGCAGATACGCAGTATTTT.

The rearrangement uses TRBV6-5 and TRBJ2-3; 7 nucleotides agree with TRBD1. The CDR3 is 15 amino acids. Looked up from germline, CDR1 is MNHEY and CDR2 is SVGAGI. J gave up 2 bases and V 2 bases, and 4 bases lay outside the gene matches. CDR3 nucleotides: TGTGCCAGCAGTTACCGGGGACAGACCACAGATACGCAGTATTTT. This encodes CASSYRGQTTDTQYF.

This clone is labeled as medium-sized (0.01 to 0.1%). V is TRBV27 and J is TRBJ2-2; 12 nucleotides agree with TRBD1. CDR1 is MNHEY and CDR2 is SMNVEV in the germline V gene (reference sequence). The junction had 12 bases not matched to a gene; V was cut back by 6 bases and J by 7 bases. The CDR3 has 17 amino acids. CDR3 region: CASSQTGTGGYGGELFF. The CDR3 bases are TGTGCCAGCAGCCAAACCGGGACAGGGGGCTACGGCGGGGAGCTGTTTTTT.

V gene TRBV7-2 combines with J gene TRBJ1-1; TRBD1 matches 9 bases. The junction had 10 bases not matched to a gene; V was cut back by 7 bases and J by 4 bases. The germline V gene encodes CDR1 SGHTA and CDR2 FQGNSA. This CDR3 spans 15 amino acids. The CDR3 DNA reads TGTGCCAGCACCGTAGCCGGGACAGGGTTCACTGAAGCTTTCTTT. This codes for CASTVAGTGFTEAFF.

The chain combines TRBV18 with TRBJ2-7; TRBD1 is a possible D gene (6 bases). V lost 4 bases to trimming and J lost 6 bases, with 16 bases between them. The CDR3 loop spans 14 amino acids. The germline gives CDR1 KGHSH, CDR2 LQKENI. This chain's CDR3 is CASSQTGDRSEQYF. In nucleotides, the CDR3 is TGTGCCAGCTCACAGACAGGTGACCGCAGCGAGCAGTACTTC.

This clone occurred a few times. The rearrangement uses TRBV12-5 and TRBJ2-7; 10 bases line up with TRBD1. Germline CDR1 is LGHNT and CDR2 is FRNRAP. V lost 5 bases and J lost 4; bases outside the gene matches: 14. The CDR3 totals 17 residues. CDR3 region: CASGLPPGTGVWYEQYF. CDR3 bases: TGTGCTAGTGGTCTTCCCCCCGGGACAGGGGTATGGTACGAGCAGTACTTC.

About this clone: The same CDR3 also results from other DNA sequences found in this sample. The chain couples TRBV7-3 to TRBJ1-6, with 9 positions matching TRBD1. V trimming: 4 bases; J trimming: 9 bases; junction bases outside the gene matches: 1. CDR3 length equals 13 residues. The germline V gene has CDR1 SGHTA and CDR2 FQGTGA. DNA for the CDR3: TGTGCCAGCAGCTCGACAGGGGGTTCACCCCTCCACTTT. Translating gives CASSSTGGSPLHF.

CDR3: CASSTMTGLNGYTF. For the CDR3, the DNA is TGTGCCAGCAGTACAATGACAGGGTTGAATGGCTACACCTTC. The chain carries TRBV13 and TRBJ1-2; 7 bases fit TRBD1. Germline V gene sequence: CDR1 PRHDT, CDR2 FYEKMQ (reference sequence). The CDR3 extends over 14 amino acids. J gave up 6 bases and V 6 bases, and 10 bases lay outside the gene matches.

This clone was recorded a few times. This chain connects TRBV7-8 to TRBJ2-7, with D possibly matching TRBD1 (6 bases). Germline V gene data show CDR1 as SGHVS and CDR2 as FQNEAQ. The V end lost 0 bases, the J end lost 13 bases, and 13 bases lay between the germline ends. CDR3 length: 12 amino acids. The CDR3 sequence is CASSLASTGTYF. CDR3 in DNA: TGTGCCAGCAGCTTAGCGTCCACAGGGACATACTTC.

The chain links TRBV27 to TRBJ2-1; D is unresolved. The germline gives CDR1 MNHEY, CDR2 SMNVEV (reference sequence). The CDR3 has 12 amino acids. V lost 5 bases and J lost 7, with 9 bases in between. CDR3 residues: CASSTLRNEQFF. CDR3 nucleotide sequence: TGTGCCAGCAGTACGCTGAGGAATGAGCAGTTCTTC.

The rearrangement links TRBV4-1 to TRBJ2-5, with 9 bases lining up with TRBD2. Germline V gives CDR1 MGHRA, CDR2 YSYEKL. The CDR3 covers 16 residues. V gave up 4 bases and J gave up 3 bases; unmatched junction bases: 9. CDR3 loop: CASSLEGGGAEETQYF. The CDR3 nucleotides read TGCGCCAGCAGCCTAGAGGGCGGGGGGGCCGAAGAGACCCAGTACTTC.

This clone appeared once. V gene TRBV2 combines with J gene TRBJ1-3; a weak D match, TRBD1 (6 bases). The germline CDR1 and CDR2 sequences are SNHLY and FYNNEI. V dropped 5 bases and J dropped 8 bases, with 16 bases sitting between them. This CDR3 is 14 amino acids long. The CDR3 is CASSLVYEGDTIYF. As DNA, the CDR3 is TGTGCCAGCAGTCTGGTATACGAGGGGGACACCATATATTTT.

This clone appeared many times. CDR3 bases: TGTGCCAGCAGTTACTCGAGTGAGGGCCCGTACAATGAGCAGTTCTTC. Its protein product is CASSYSSEGPYNEQFF. The chain has TRBV6-5 and TRBJ2-1; tentatively, D is TRBD2 (5 bases). The CDR3 is made up of 16 amino acids. Germline V gene sequence: CDR1 MNHEY, CDR2 SVGAGI. Trimming cost V 0 bases and J 4 bases, with 13 bases left between them.

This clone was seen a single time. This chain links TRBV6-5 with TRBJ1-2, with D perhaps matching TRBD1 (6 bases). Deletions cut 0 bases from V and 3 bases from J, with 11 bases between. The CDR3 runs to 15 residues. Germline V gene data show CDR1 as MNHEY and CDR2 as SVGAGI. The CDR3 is CASSYSGGGDYGYTF. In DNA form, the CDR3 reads TGTGCCAGCAGTTACTCAGGGGGGGGTGACTATGGCTACACCTTC.

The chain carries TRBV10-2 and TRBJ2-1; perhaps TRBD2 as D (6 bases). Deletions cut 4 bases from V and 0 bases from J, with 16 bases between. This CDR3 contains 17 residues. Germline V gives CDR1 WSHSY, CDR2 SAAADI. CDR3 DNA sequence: TGCGCCAGCAGTGGGGGTGGGGCGGGGAGCTCCTACAATGAGCAGTTCTTC. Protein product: CASSGGGAGSSYNEQFF.

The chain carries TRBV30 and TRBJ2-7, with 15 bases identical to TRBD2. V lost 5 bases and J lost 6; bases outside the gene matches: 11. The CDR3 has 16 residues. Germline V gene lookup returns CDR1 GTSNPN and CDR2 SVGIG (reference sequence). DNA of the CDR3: TGTGCCTGGGGGAGGGGTCCGGGACTAGCGGGAGGCGAGCAGTACTTC. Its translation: CAWGRGPGLAGGEQYF.

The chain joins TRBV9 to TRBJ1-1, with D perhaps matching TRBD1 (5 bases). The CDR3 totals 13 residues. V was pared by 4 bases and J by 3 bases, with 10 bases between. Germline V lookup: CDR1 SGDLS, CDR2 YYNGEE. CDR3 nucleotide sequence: TGTGCCAGCAGCTTGGGGGGAGACACTGAAGCTTTCTTT. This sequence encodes CASSLGGDTEAFF.

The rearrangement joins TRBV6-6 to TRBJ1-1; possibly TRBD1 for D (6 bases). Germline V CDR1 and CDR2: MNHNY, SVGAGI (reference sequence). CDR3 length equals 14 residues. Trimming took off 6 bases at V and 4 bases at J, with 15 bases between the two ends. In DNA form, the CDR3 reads TGTGCCAGCAGCCATGGGGGGGGCAGCACTGAAGCTTTCTTT. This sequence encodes CASSHGGGSTEAFF.

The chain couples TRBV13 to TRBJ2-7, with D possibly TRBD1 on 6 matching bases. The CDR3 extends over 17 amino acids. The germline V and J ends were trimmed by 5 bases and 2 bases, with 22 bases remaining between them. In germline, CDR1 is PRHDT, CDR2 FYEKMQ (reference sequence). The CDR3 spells CASSPRGERTSPYEQYF. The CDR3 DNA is TGTGCCAGCAGCCCCAGGGGCGAGAGGACATCCCCCTACGAGCAGTACTTC. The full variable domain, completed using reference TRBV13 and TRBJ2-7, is AAGVIQSPRHLIKEKRETATLKCYPIPRHDTVYWYQQGPGQDPQFLISFYEKMQSDKGSIPDRFSAQQFSDYHSELNMSSLELGDSALYFCASSPRGERTSPYEQYFGPGTRLTVT.